Listed below are T cell receptor beta chains from one sample, sequenced in a study of T cells in Graves' hyperthyroidism and ophthalmopathy. TCRdb redid the calling of the multiplex PCR reads with MiXCR, one entry per CDR3 protein. The sample holds approximately 300,000 distinct CDR3 sequences, 15% to 20% seen once. The material sequenced was blood. The receptors stem from a woman between 55 and 75 years old with Graves' ophthalmopathy. Each CDR3 is given with its conserved first and last residue. Each record gives: V gene, D gene, CDR3 protein. A D gene is named only where the DNA matches it firmly.

TRBV6-1,TRBD1,CASSDPGTGLGNSPLHF
TRBV7-3,-,CASSPWGRANQETQYF
TRBV18,-,CASSPMTGDQPQHF
TRBV11-3,-,CASSLNVNTEAFF
TRBV7-9,-,CARIRQRMNTEAFF
TRBV5-1,TRBD2,CASRVGGGAATGELFF
TRBV2,-,CASSATGRAEQFF
TRBV5-4,-,CASSLGDNPYGYTF
TRBV30,TRBD2,CAWSVNWAGGLNEQFF
TRBV20-1,-,CSARDRRAGGETQYF
TRBV24-1,-,CATSDFLGAGYTF
TRBV11-2,-,CASSIRPPVASGGEQYF
TRBV7-9,TRBD1,CASSYGQGRLANYGYTF
TRBV27,-,CASSSPLVANEQYF
TRBV5-1,TRBD1,CASSWGQGGGYTF
TRBV7-2,TRBD2,CASSLELTSGIREQFF
TRBV25-1,TRBD2,CASSEFGYSGSLYEQYF
TRBV28,TRBD1,CASTAGQGLGYTF
TRBV29-1,-,CSVETTSRNAFF
TRBV12-3/TRBV12-4,TRBD2,CASSPGLAGGLYNEQFF
TRBV12-3/TRBV12-4,TRBD1,CASSWDRGGTETQYF
TRBV20-1,-,CSAIRHFTRDYGYTF
TRBV12-3/TRBV12-4,TRBD1,CASSLTGGETEAFF
TRBV7-9,-,CASSLHQGTGELFF
TRBV2,-,CASSDDNEQFF
TRBV7-9,TRBD1,CASSAGTGEGEAFF
TRBV9,-,CASSVEVRRDNEQFF
TRBV15,-,CATCRTAISSTDTQYF
TRBV7-8,-,CASSLMASEGYTF